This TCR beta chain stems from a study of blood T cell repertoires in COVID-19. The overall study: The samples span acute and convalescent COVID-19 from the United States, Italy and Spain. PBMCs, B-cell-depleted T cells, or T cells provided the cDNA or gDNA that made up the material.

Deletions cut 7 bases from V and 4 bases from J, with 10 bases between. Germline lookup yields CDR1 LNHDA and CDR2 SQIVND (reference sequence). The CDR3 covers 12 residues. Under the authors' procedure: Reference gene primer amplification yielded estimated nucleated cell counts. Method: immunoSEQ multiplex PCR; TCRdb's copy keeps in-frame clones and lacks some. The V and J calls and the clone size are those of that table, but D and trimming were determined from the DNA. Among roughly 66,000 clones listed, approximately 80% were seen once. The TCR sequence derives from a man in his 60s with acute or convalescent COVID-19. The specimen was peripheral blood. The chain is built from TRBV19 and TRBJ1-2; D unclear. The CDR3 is CASNDRSYGYTF. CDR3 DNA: TGTGCCAGTAACGATCGGAGCTATGGCTACACCTTC.